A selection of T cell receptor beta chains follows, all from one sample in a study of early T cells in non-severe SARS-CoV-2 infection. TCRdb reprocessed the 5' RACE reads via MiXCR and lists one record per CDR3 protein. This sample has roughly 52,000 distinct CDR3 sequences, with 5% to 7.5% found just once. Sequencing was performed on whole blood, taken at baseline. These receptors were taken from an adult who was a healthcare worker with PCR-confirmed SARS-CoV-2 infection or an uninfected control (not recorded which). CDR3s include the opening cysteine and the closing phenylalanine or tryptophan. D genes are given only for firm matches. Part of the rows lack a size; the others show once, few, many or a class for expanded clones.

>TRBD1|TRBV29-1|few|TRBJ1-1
CSVPDRGRAEAFF
TGCAGCGTCCCGGACAGGGGCCGCGCTGAAGCTTTCTTT
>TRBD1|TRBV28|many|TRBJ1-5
CASSRSGQGAFSNQPQHF
TGTGCCAGCAGTAGATCCGGACAGGGGGCTTTTAGCAATCAGCCCCAGCATTTT
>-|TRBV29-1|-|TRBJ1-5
CSVAGSKTADQPQHF
TGCAGCGTTGCCGGGAGTAAGACAGCCGATCAGCCCCAGCATTTT
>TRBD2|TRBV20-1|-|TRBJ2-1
CSARRGLAMIYNEQFF
TGCAGTGCTAGAAGGGGACTAGCCATGATTTACAATGAGCAGTTCTTC
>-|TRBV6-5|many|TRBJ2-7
CASSYGQGTYEQYF
TGTGCCAGCAGTTACGGGCAGGGGACCTACGAGCAGTACTTC
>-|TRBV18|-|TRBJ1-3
CASSPRSLSGNTIYF
TGTGCCAGCTCACCGAGGTCACTGTCCGGAAACACCATATATTTT
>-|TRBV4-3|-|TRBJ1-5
CASSQDPSQPQHF
TGCGCCAGCAGCCAAGATCCGAGTCAGCCCCAGCATTTT
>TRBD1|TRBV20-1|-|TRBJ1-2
CSARDRQGLNYGYTF
TGCAGTGCTAGAGATCGACAGGGGCTTAACTATGGCTACACCTTC
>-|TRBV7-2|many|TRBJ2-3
CASSPKAGSADTQYF
TGTGCCAGCAGCCCCAAGGCGGGTTCCGCAGATACGCAGTATTTT
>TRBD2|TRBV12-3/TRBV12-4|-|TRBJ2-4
CASRSGGKNIQYF
TGTGCCAGCAGATCGGGGGGGAAAAACATTCAGTACTTC
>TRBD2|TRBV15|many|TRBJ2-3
CATSRARLAQGTDTQYF
TGTGCCACCAGCAGAGCAAGACTAGCCCAAGGGACAGATACGCAGTATTTT
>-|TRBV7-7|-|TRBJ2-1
CASSLVGDGEQFF
TGTGCTAGCAGCTTAGTAGGGGACGGGGAGCAGTTCTTC
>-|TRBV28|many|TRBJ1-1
CASSPQIFGTEAFF
TGTGCCAGCAGTCCGCAGATCTTCGGCACTGAAGCTTTCTTT
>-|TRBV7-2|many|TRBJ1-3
CASSRGSSGNTIYF
TGTGCCAGCAGCCGAGGGTCCTCTGGAAACACCATATATTTT
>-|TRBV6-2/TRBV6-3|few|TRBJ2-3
CASSWGNRGTDTQYF
TGTGCCAGCAGCTGGGGGAACAGGGGCACAGATACGCAGTATTTT
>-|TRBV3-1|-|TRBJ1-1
CASSQDVYKGRNTEAFF
TGTGCCAGCAGCCAAGATGTTTATAAGGGGAGGAACACTGAAGCTTTCTTT
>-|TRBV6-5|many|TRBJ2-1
CASRTQANNEQFF
TGTGCCTCCCGAACCCAGGCAAACAATGAGCAGTTCTTC
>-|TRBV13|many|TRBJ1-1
CASSPEYGTEAFF
TGTGCCAGCAGCCCGGAGTATGGCACTGAAGCTTTCTTT
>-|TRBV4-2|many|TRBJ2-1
CASSQPSDSSNEQFF
TGTGCCAGCAGCCAACCCTCGGACAGTTCCAATGAGCAGTTCTTC
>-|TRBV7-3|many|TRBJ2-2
CASSLHPGPRELFF
TGTGCCAGCAGCTTACATCCCGGGCCCCGGGAGCTGTTTTTT
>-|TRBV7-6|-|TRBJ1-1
CASSSGSEAFF
TGTGCCAGCAGCTCAGGGTCTGAAGCTTTCTTT
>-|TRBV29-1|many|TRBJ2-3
CSSSEADTQYF
TGCAGCAGTTCTGAGGCAGATACGCAGTATTTT
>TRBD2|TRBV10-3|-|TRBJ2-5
CAINAGLAGQETQYF
TGTGCCATCAATGCGGGACTAGCGGGACAAGAGACCCAGTACTTC
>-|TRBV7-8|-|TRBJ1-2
CASSLAHRGANYGYTF
TGTGCCAGCAGCTTAGCCCACCGGGGAGCTAACTATGGCTACACCTTC
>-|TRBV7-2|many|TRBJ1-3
CASTTGGAHSGNTIYF
TGTGCCAGCACCACAGGAGGGGCGCACTCTGGAAACACCATATATTTT
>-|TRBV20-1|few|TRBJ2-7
CSARGQAYEQYF
TGCAGTGCTAGAGGTCAGGCCTACGAGCAGTACTTC
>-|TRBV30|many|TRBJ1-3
CAWSVPIQRNTIYF
TGTGCCTGGAGTGTACCAATCCAACGAAACACCATATATTTT
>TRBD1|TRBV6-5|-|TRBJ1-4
CASSLDREEKLFF
TGTGCCAGCAGCCTGGACAGGGAAGAAAAACTGTTTTTT
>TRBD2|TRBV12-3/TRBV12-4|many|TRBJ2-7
CASSPRGTSGYEQYF
TGTGCCAGCAGTCCCAGAGGGACTAGCGGTTACGAGCAGTACTTC
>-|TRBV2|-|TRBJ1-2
CASSGLGSRGYTF
TGTGCCAGCAGTGGGTTGGGTTCCCGTGGCTACACCTTC
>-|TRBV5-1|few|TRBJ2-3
CASTDGDTDTQYF
TGCGCCAGCACCGACGGGGACACAGATACGCAGTATTTT
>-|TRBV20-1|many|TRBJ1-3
CSASRSQGTSSSGNTIYF
TGCAGTGCTAGTAGGAGTCAGGGCACGTCCAGCTCTGGAAACACCATATATTTT
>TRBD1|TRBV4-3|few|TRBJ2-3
CASRETGELTDTQYF
TGCGCCAGCAGAGAAACAGGGGAACTCACAGATACGCAGTATTTT
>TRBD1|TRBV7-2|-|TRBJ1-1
CASSLGQSMNTEAFF
TGTGCCAGCAGCTTGGGACAGTCCATGAACACTGAAGCTTTCTTT
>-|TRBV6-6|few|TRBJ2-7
CASSYPGGGGTEQYF
TGTGCCAGCAGTTACCCGGGTGGAGGGGGAACCGAGCAGTACTTC
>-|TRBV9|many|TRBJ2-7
CASSVGVGLLREQYF
TGTGCCAGCAGCGTAGGGGTGGGGCTCTTAAGGGAGCAGTACTTC
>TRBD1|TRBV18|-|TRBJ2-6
CASSPGTGIPSGANVLTF
TGTGCCAGCTCACCTGGGACAGGGATTCCGTCTGGGGCCAACGTCCTGACTTTC
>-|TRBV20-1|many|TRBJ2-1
CSARDLRLAQSYNEQFF
TGCAGTGCTAGAGATCTGCGGTTGGCCCAGTCCTACAATGAGCAGTTCTTC
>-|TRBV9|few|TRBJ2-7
CASSARDEPTDEQYF
TGTGCCAGCAGCGCCCGGGACGAGCCGACGGACGAGCAGTACTTC
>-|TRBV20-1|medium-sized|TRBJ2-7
CSASGHREKYEQYF
TGCAGTGCTTCGGGACATCGGGAAAAGTACGAGCAGTACTTC
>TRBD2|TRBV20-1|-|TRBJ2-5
CSARVAGGLQETQYF
TGCAGTGCTAGAGTGGCGGGGGGCCTCCAAGAGACCCAGTACTTC